Here is one TCR beta chain with its context. The germline V gene has CDR1 DFQATT and CDR2 SNEGSKA (reference sequence). V shed 3 bases and J 1 base; nucleotides not matched to a gene: 12. The CDR3 totals 17 residues. Each CDR3 protein gets one entry after TCRdb re-called the RT-PCR reads with MiXCR. Found here are some 500,000 distinct CDR3 sequences, over 25% of them singletons; the top ten hold approximately 2%. These data come from a study of response to subunit inactivated influenza vaccine. The clonotype originates from a man aged 45-65 years who received an inactivated influenza vaccine. The chain employs TRBV20-1 and TRBJ2-3; 8 bases fit TRBD1. The source was CD4+ T cells sorted from PBMCs, collected 5 to 6 days after vaccination. The CDR3, as DNA: TGCAGTGCTAGTGGCCGTCCTGGACAGGGACGCACAGATACGCAGTATTTT. This gives the protein CSASGRPGQGRTDTQYF.